One and the same sample provided the 14 T cell receptor beta chains below, sequenced in a study of blood T cell repertoires in COVID-19 (dated by TCRdb to about 2020). Receptors were amplified or captured by the immunoSEQ multiplex PCR assay. Sourced from immuneACCESS, this table was stored by TCRdb with only in-frame sequences that have V and J called. A share of the clones is absent; for the studies checked, an unresolved V gene accounts for under half, and the remainder has no known explanation. This sample has roughly 58,000 clones in its table, and roughly 70% of those were observed once. The top ten clones comprise roughly 49% of the sample. Sequenced material: PBMCs or T cells enriched from blood (not recorded which). These receptor sequences come from a woman in her sixties or seventies who had been exposed to COVID-19.

The chain is built from TRBV3-1 (or the pseudogene TRBV3-2) and TRBJ1-1; D unclear. V dropped 1 base and J dropped 5 bases, with 5 bases sitting between them. Germline V gives CDR1 LGHDT, CDR2 YNNKEL (reference sequence). The CDR3 is 12 amino acids. The CDR3 nucleotides read TGTGCCAGCAGCCAAGTTCGGACTGAAGCTTTCTTT. The encoded protein is CASSQVRTEAFF.

This sequence joins TRBV11-2 and TRBJ2-3; 8 bases are a match to TRBD2. Trimming cost V 3 bases and J 0 bases; bases outside gene matches: 2. The germline V gene has CDR1 SGHAT and CDR2 FQNNGV. The CDR3 runs 15 residues. CDR3 protein: CASSFSGTSTDTQYF. CDR3 nucleotide sequence: TGTGCCAGCAGCTTTAGCGGGACTAGCACAGATACGCAGTATTTT.

This clone showed up just a few times. The J gene is TRBJ1-2, the V gene TRBV30; D uncertain. Germline values: CDR1 GTSNPN, CDR2 SVGIG (reference sequence). The CDR3 spans 15 residues. With 2 bases removed from V and 4 bases from J, the gap between germline ends came to 17 bases. The CDR3 region is CAWSRITARGYGYTF. The CDR3 DNA follows: TGTGCCTGGAGTAGAATCACAGCTCGGGGCTATGGCTACACCTTC.

V gene TRBV6-5 combines with J gene TRBJ2-1; D unresolved. The CDR3 runs 11 residues. The ends were cut back, 0 bases at V and 12 bases at J, with 6 bases in the middle. Germline CDR1 and CDR2: MNHEY and SVGAGI. CDR3 region: CASSYSQMQFF. CDR3 coding DNA: TGTGCCAGCAGTTACTCTCAGATGCAGTTCTTC.

The chain joins TRBV30 to TRBJ2-7, with 10 bases lining up with TRBD2. J lost 1 base, V lost 5 bases, and 5 bases had no gene match. The CDR3 contains 14 residues. Germline lookup yields CDR1 GTSNPN and CDR2 SVGIG (reference sequence). The CDR3 nucleotides are TGTGCCTGGGTTGGAGCGGGAGGGTCCTACGAGCAGTACTTC. As protein: CAWVGAGGSYEQYF.

The rearrangement joins TRBV5-1 to TRBJ2-1; D not certain. The CDR3 totals 13 residues. From germline, CDR1 is SGHRS and CDR2 YFSETQ. V lost 3 bases, J lost 8 bases, and 12 bases lay in between. The CDR3 region has the DNA TGCGCCAGCAGCTCCCAACCGGTCGATGAGCAGTTCTTC. It translates to CASSSQPVDEQFF.

The rearrangement links TRBV9 to TRBJ2-2, with 8 positions matching TRBD1. The CDR3 loop spans 16 amino acids. Germline V gene sequence: CDR1 SGDLS, CDR2 YYNGEE. The V segment lost 2 bases and the J segment 1 base; nucleotides outside the gene matches: 4. As DNA, the CDR3 is TGTGCCAGCAGCGTGGGACAGGAAATGAACACCGGGGAGCTGTTTTTT. Translation gives CASSVGQEMNTGELFF.

This sequence joins TRBV19 and TRBJ1-5, with D hard to call. The CDR3 covers 14 residues. Trimming shortened V by 3 bases and J by 0 bases, and 6 bases separated the two germline ends. Looked up from germline, CDR1 is LNHDA and CDR2 is SQIVND (reference sequence). This CDR3 reads CASSISNSNQPQHF. DNA of the CDR3: TGTGCCAGTAGTATCTCTAATAGCAATCAGCCCCAGCATTTT.

This clone has only one observation. The rearrangement uses TRBV28 and TRBJ1-3; D is perhaps TRBD1 (5 bases). Trimming left V 1 base short and J 4 bases short, with 11 bases between. The germline gives CDR1 MDHEN, CDR2 SYDVKM. CDR3 length equals 15 residues. The CDR3 nucleotides are TGTGCCAGCAGTTTATCAGGGATGGCGGGAAACACCATATATTTT. It is translated as CASSLSGMAGNTIYF.

The chain recombines TRBV18 with TRBJ2-6; no reliable D call. CDR3 size: 14 residues. Trimming shortened V by 8 bases and J by 2 bases, and 10 bases separated the two germline ends. Germline CDR1 KGHSH, CDR2 LQKENI. The CDR3 region has the DNA TGTGCCAGCGCCCAGCGTGCTGGGGCCAACGTCCTGACTTTC. Its protein product is CASAQRAGANVLTF.

The rearrangement uses TRBV10-3 and TRBJ2-3; weak D call: TRBD2 (5 bases). Germline V CDR1 and CDR2: ENHRY, SYGVKD. This CDR3 region has 12 residues. The germline V and J ends were trimmed by 10 bases and 2 bases, with 10 bases remaining between them. The CDR3 DNA reads as TGTGCCACCCACGACTACACAGATACGCAGTATTTT. Amino acids: CATHDYTDTQYF.

V and J are TRBV25-1 and TRBJ2-3; 9 bases map to TRBD2. V shed 4 bases, J shed 6 bases, and the junction held 8 bases outside the gene matches. The CDR3 has 15 amino acids. CDR1 is MGHDK, CDR2 SYGVNS, per germline. The CDR3, as DNA: TGTGCCAGCAGTGTAGCGGGAGTTGGGGTGGATACGCAGTATTTT. Protein sequence: CASSVAGVGVDTQYF.

The chain uses TRBV28 and TRBJ1-2; TRBD1 agrees at 8 bases. Germline CDR1 MDHEN, CDR2 SYDVKM. V shed 5 bases and J 8 bases; nucleotides not matched to a gene: 7. The CDR3 runs 13 residues. CDR3 region: CASSPDRDGGYTF. The DNA for the CDR3 is TGTGCCAGCAGTCCGGACAGGGACGGGGGCTACACCTTC.

The chain combines TRBV6-5 with TRBJ1-3, with D hard to call. Germline V gene data show CDR1 as MNHEY and CDR2 as SVGAGI. Trimming shortened V by 8 bases and J by 2 bases, and 13 bases separated the two germline ends. The CDR3 totals 14 residues. CDR3 residues: CASATGNAGNTIYF. CDR3 DNA sequence: TGTGCCAGCGCTACGGGAAATGCTGGAAACACCATATATTTT.